The rows below give T cell receptor beta chains drawn from one sample of a study of blood T cell repertoires in COVID-19. TCRdb keeps only in-frame clones here, not all; method: immunoSEQ multiplex PCR. The sample includes approximately 200,000 clones, approximately 78% seen only once; the top ten take about 9%. The sequencing sample was made of PBMCs or T cells enriched from blood (not recorded which). The receptors shown here come from a man aged 40-50 years who had recovered from COVID-19. The CDR3 runs from the conserved cysteine through the conserved F or W.

v_call	j_call	cdr3_aa
TRBV3-1/TRBV3-2	TRBJ2-2	CASSTRTSQNTGELFF
TRBV30	TRBJ1-1	CAWSVGTNTEAFF
TRBV30	TRBJ1-6	CAWGSSGGNSPLHF
TRBV2	TRBJ1-6	CASSERGGAGSPLHF
TRBV7-2	TRBJ2-7	CASSDRWRGRYEQYF
TRBV3-1/TRBV3-2	TRBJ2-3	CASSQGGAGGIDTQYF
TRBV9	TRBJ1-2	CASSVDPEGYGYTF
TRBV9	TRBJ2-1	CASSVGPSSYNEQFF
TRBV7-8	TRBJ2-3	CASSSSGGANTQYF
TRBV11-2	TRBJ2-5	CASSFGTGSRETQYF
TRBV5-1	TRBJ2-5	CASRTGTGPQETQYF
TRBV3-1/TRBV3-2	TRBJ1-3	CASSQDRSRNTIYF